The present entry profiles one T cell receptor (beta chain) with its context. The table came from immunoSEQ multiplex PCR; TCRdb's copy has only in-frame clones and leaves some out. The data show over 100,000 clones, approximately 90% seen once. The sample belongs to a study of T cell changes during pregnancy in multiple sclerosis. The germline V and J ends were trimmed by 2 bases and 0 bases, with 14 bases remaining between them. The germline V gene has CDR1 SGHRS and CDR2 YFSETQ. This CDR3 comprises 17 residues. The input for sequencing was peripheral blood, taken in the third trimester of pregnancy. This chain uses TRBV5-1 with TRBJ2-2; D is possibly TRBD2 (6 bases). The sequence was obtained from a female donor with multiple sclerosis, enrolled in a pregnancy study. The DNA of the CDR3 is TGCGCCAGCAGCTTCCGACCGGGACTGTCGAACACCGGGGAGCTGTTTTTT. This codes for CASSFRPGLSNTGELFF.